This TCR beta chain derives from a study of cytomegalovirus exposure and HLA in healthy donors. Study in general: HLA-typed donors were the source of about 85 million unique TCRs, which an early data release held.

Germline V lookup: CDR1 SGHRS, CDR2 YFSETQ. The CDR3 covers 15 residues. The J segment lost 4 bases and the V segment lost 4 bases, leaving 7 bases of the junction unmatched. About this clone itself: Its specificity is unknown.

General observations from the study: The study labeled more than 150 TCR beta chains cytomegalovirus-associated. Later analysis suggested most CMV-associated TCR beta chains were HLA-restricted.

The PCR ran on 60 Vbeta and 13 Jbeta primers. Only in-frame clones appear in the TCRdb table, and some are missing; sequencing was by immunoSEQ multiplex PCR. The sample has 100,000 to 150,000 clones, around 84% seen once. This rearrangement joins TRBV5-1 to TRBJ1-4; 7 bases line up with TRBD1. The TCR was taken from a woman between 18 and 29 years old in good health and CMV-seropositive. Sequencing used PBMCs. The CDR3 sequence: CASSPRDSYNEKLFF. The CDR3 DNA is TGCGCCAGCAGCCCACGGGACAGCTATAATGAAAAACTGTTTTTT.